This TCR beta chain was retrieved from a study of T cell therapy after organ transplantation. Specified time point: 20-29 weeks after completion of therapy. Profiled with immunoSEQ multiplex PCR; TCRdb holds only in-frame clones, not every one. The sample holds roughly 15,000 clones, less than 90% seen once. As regards this clone: Its antigen is unidentified.

Trimming removed 4 bases from V and 2 bases from J, with 6 bases in between. The CDR3 has 12 amino acids. Germline V gives CDR1 MNHEY, CDR2 SMNVEV (reference sequence). The V call is TRBV27, the J call TRBJ2-7; D gene unclear. Sequenced here: CD8+ T cells from blood, sampled after autologous CMV-specific T cell therapy. The receptor was derived from a human patient who had received a solid organ transplant and had CMV disease. These T cells may partly come from the graft donor. In DNA, the CDR3 is TGTGCCAGCAGTTCTTCCCCCTACGAGCAGTACTTC. Its protein is CASSSSPYEQYF.